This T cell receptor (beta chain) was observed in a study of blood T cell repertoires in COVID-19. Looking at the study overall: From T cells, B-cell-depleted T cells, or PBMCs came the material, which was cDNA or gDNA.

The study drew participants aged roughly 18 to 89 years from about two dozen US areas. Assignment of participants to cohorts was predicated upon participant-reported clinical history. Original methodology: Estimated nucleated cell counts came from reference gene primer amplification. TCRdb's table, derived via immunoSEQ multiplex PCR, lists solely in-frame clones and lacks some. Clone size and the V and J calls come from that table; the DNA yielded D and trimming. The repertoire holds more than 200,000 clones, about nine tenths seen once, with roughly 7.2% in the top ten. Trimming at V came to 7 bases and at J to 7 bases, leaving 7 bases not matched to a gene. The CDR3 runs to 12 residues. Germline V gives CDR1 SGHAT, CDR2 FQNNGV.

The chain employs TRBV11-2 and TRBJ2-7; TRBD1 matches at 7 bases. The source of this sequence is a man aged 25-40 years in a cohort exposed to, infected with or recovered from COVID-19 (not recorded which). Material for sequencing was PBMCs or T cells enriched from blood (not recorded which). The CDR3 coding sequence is TGTGCCAGCACCGTGACAGGGTGGGAGCAGTACTTC. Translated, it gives CASTVTGWEQYF.